This TCR beta chain was obtained from a study of T cell responses to AZD1222 COVID-19 vaccine. About the study: Second-dose schedules of about 4 or about 12 weeks were combined. Whole-study findings and limits: Targeting of unmutated variant regions was reportedly seen in nearly half of spike-specific TCRs. Possibly, clonal diversity was underestimated; donors were largely white British and included more females. Across spike, vaccine-associated CD4 TCRs were found, dominant at 160-218 and 743-854.

About this clone itself: Its antigen remains unknown.

The CDR3 sequence is 14 residues long. V was pared by 2 bases and J by 2 bases, with 3 bases of the junction left unmatched. Looked up from germline, CDR1 is MNHEY and CDR2 is SVGEGT. Only in-frame clones appear in the TCRdb table, and some are missing; sequencing was by immunoSEQ multiplex PCR. This table holds roughly 120,000 clones, around 85% found once. This specimen was peripheral blood, taken on day 0 of AZD1222 vaccination. This receptor was identified in an adult in good health. V usage is TRBV6-2 or TRBV6-3 and J usage is TRBJ2-7; 7 bases map to TRBD1. The CDR3 spells CASSYLQGAYEQYF. The CDR3 DNA is TGTGCCAGCAGTTACCTCCAGGGGGCCTACGAGCAGTACTTC.